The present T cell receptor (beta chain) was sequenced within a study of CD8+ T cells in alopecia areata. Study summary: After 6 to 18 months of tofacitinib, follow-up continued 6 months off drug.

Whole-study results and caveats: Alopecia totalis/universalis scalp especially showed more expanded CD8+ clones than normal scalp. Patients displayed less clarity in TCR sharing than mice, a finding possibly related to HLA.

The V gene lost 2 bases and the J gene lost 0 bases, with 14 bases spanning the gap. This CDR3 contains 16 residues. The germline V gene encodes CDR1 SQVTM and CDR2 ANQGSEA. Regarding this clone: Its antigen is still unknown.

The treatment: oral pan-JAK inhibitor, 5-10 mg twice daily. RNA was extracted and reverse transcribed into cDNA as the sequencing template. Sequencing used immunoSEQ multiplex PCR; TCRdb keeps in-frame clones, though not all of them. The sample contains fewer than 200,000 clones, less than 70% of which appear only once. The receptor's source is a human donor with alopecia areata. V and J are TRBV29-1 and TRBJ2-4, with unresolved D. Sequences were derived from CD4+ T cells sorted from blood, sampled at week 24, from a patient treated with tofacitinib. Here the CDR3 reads CSVETRGRVAKNIQYF. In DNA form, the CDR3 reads TGCAGCGTTGAAACCCGAGGACGAGTAGCCAAAAACATTCAGTACTTC.